The clone carrying this T cell receptor beta chain was recorded only once. Its target is not known. This entry is derived from a study of tumor and adjacent non-tumor tissue in lung cancer. Notes on the study in general: Compared with tumor, normal lung showed significantly lower TCR diversity.

Germline lookup yields CDR1 DFQATT and CDR2 SNEGSKA (reference sequence). CDR3 length: 14 residues. The V end was cut by 6 bases, the J end by 4 bases, with 16 bases between. Three rounds of nested PCR, following a modified ARM-PCR protocol, produced the TCRbeta library. In TCRdb, the multiplex PCR reads were re-called with MiXCR into one record per CDR3 protein. The sample has some 120,000 distinct CDR3 sequences, over 65% seen once. This sample's RNA came from whole unsorted tissue. Sequencing was carried out using lung tumor tissue. The V gene is TRBV20-1, the J gene TRBJ2-1; tentatively, D is TRBD2 (7 bases). The clonotype comes from a man aged 25 to 40 with non-small cell lung cancer. The CDR3 reads CSAGVGRGYNEQFF. The CDR3 DNA follows: TGCAGTGCCGGAGTGGGGAGGGGGTACAATGAGCAGTTCTTC.